This entry lists 27 T cell receptor beta chains sequenced from one sample in a study of STAT5B mutations in CD4+ large granular lymphocyte leukemia. Method: immunoSEQ multiplex PCR; TCRdb's copy keeps in-frame clones and lacks some. The repertoire holds fewer than 30,000 clones, with roughly 79% as singletons. What was sequenced was CD4+ T cells from blood buffy coats. All receptors derive from a human donor in good health.

V gene TRBV2 combines with J gene TRBJ2-6, with a weak D call TRBD2 (6 bases). Per germline, CDR1 SNHLY and CDR2 FYNNEI. The V end lost 2 bases, the J end lost 2 bases, and 7 bases lay between the germline ends. The CDR3 is made up of 15 amino acids. As DNA, the CDR3 is TGTGCCAGCAGTGAAAGGACTACTGGGGCCAACGTCCTGACTTTC. Its translation: CASSERTTGANVLTF.

The chain links TRBV29-1 to TRBJ2-7; D perhaps matches TRBD2 (6 bases). Trimming pared 4 bases from V and 6 bases from J, leaving 10 bases between. Germline V CDR1 and CDR2: SQVTM, ANQGSEA. The CDR3 spans 11 residues. The CDR3, as DNA: TGCAGCGTTGGCCAGGGAGGCGAGCAGTACTTC. This sequence encodes CSVGQGGEQYF.

The gene calls are TRBV7-8 and TRBJ1-1, with 10 nucleotides matching TRBD1. Germline V gene sequence: CDR1 SGHVS, CDR2 FQNEAQ. V shed 5 bases, J shed 1 base, and the junction held 7 bases outside the gene matches. The CDR3 sequence is 16 residues long. The CDR3 loop reads CASSPRDRGSNTEAFF. Written as DNA, the CDR3 is TGTGCCAGCAGCCCCCGGGACAGGGGCTCGAACACTGAAGCTTTCTTT.

The J gene is TRBJ2-3, the V gene TRBV15, with 10 nucleotides matching TRBD2. CDR1 and CDR2 from the germline V gene are LNHNV and YYDKDF (reference sequence). This CDR3 spans 21 amino acids. The V and J ends lost 0 bases and 0 bases, in that order; junction bases with no gene match: 15. The CDR3: CATSRDQWLAGEIGSTDTQYF. CDR3 DNA: TGTGCCACCAGCAGAGATCAGTGGCTAGCGGGAGAGATTGGGAGCACAGATACGCAGTATTTT. Supplemented by reference TRBV15 and TRBJ2-3, the full variable domain reads DAMVIQNPRYQVTQFGKPVTLSCSQTLNHNVMYWYQQKSSQAPKLLFHYYDKDFNNEADTPDNFQSRRPNTSFCFLDIRSPGLGDTAMYLCATSRDQWLAGEIGSTDTQYFGPGTRLTVL.

The rearrangement joins TRBV19 to TRBJ2-1, with D uncertain. Deletions cut 3 bases from V and 6 bases from J, with 9 bases between. CDR1 is LNHDA and CDR2 is SQIVND in the germline V gene (reference sequence). The CDR3 length is 13 residues. The CDR3 reads CASSITEINEQFF. As DNA, the CDR3 is TGTGCCAGTAGTATTACGGAGATCAATGAGCAGTTCTTC.

In its sample, this clone was seen once. The rearrangement uses TRBV7-6 and TRBJ2-3; D could derive from TRBD1 or TRBD2 (6 bases each). This CDR3 is built from 16 residues. In germline, CDR1 is SGHVS, CDR2 FNYEAQ. V gave up 2 bases and J gave up 2 bases, with 14 bases separating them. The CDR3 sequence: CASSLSPGAITDTQYF. The DNA of the CDR3 is TGTGCCAGCAGCTTATCGCCGGGGGCGATCACAGATACGCAGTATTTT. The full variable domain, in which reference TRBV7-6 and TRBJ2-3 provide the parts outside the CDR3, is GAGVSQSPRYKVTKRGQDVALRCDPISGHVSLYWYRQALGQGPEFLTYFNYEAQQDKSGLPNDRFSAERPEGSISTLTIQRTEQRDSAMYRCASSLSPGAITDTQYFGPGTRLTVL.

This clone turned up a few times. This chain uses TRBV18 with TRBJ1-1, with no clear D. The CDR3 extends over 12 amino acids. Per the germline V gene, CDR1 is KGHSH and CDR2 is LQKENI. Trimming cost V 8 bases and J 7 bases, with 14 bases left between them. The CDR3 region is CASGFSSVEAFF. In DNA, the CDR3 is TGTGCCAGCGGGTTCAGTTCCGTTGAAGCTTTCTTT. The full variable domain, its missing parts supplied by reference TRBV18 and TRBJ1-1, is NAGVMQNPRHLVRRRGQEARLRCSPMKGHSHVYWYRQLPEEGLKFMVYLQKENIIDESGMPKERFSAEFPKEGPSILRIQQVVRGDSAAYFCASGFSSVEAFFGQGTRLTVV.

The sample holds a few counts of this clone. The CDR3 DNA reads as TGTGCCATCAGTGAGTCGGCAGTTCGGGACACTGAAGCTTTCTTT. Encoded protein: CAISESAVRDTEAFF. The rearrangement joins TRBV10-3 to TRBJ1-1; D not resolved. The germline CDR1 and CDR2 sequences are ENHRY and SYGVKD. The CDR3 covers 15 residues. V was trimmed by 0 bases and J by 3 bases, leaving 11 bases between them.

The chain employs TRBV18 and TRBJ2-2; tentatively, D is TRBD1 or TRBD2 (5 bases each). V lost 4 bases to trimming and J lost 4 bases, with 13 bases between them. The CDR3 has 15 residues. The V gene's germline CDR1 is KGHSH and CDR2 LQKENI. In nucleotides, the CDR3 is TGTGCCAGCTCACTCCGGGACGGGTCCACCGGGGAGCTGTTTTTT. It codes for CASSLRDGSTGELFF.

The rearrangement joins TRBV18 to TRBJ2-7, with 8 bases aligning to TRBD2. Germline V lookup: CDR1 KGHSH, CDR2 LQKENI. The CDR3 contains 15 residues. The trim removed 3 bases at V and 4 bases at J, leaving 8 bases unmatched. CDR3 nucleotide sequence: TGTGCCAGCTCACCTACTAGGACTAGCTCTTACGAGCAGTACTTC. Translated: CASSPTRTSSYEQYF.

The V and J genes are TRBV19 and TRBJ2-5, with a tentative D call TRBD2 (6 bases). Germline loops: CDR1 LNHDA, CDR2 SQIVND (reference sequence). Trimming shortened V by 10 bases and J by 10 bases, and 16 bases separated the two germline ends. The CDR3 is 11 amino acids. The CDR3 region has the DNA TGTGCCACCGGGACTGCCGGGGTCCAGTACTTC. Translation: CATGTAGVQYF.

V usage is TRBV6-6 and J usage is TRBJ1-4; D possibly corresponds to TRBD1 (5 bases). CDR3 length equals 16 residues. Germline assignment: CDR1 MNHNY and CDR2 SVGAGI (reference sequence). V lost 5 bases, J lost 6 bases, and 19 bases lay in between. The CDR3 reads CASSKNSGTADEKLFF. CDR3 sequence (DNA): TGTGCCAGCAGTAAAAACTCCGGGACGGCGGATGAAAAACTGTTTTTT.

This rearrangement joins TRBV11-2 to TRBJ2-7; no clear D gene. V lost 2 bases, J lost 2 bases, and 1 base lay in between. The CDR3 runs to 11 residues. The V gene's germline CDR1 is SGHAT and CDR2 FQNNGV. Here the CDR3 reads CASSLTYEQYF. CDR3 sequence (DNA): TGTGCCAGCAGCTTAACCTACGAGCAGTACTTC.

This clone has only a few counts. The chain couples TRBV19 to TRBJ1-1; unclear D gene. The germline V and J ends were trimmed by 3 bases and 5 bases, with 4 bases remaining between them. The germline CDR1 and CDR2 sequences are LNHDA and SQIVND (reference sequence). The CDR3 sequence is 11 residues long. The CDR3 DNA sequence: TGTGCCAGTAGTATGTGGACTGAAGCTTTCTTT. As protein: CASSMWTEAFF.

The chain uses TRBV7-2 and TRBJ2-1; TRBD2 agrees at 9 bases. The CDR3 is 16 amino acids. Per germline, CDR1 SGHTA and CDR2 FQGNSA. Trimming took 5 bases from V and 6 from J; bases not matched to a gene: 11. The chain's CDR3 is CASSVHSGGVGNEQFF. CDR3 sequence (DNA): TGTGCCAGCAGCGTCCATAGCGGGGGCGTAGGCAATGAGCAGTTCTTC.

V gene TRBV28 combines with J gene TRBJ1-1; D call uncertain. Between the trimmed V and J ends, which lost 7 bases and 0 bases, there was a span of 3 bases. The V gene's germline CDR1 is MDHEN and CDR2 SYDVKM. The CDR3 runs to 11 residues. The CDR3 nucleotides read TGTGCCAGCATCCTGAACACTGAAGCTTTCTTT. Translating gives CASILNTEAFF. The variable domain in full, with the rest retrieved from reference TRBV28 and TRBJ1-1, is DVKVTQSSRYLVKRTGEKVFLECVQDMDHENMFWYRQDPGLGLRLIYFSYDVKMKEKGDIPEGYSVSREKKERFSLILESASTNQTSMYLCASILNTEAFFGQGTRLTVV.

This clone showed up just a few times. The V and J genes are TRBV11-2 and TRBJ2-1; TRBD2 agrees at 11 bases. The trim removed 5 bases at V and 8 bases at J, leaving 2 bases unmatched. CDR1 is SGHAT and CDR2 is FQNNGV in the germline V gene. The CDR3 is made up of 13 amino acids. CDR3: CASSPSGRYEQFF. The CDR3 region has the DNA TGTGCCAGCAGCCCTAGCGGGAGGTATGAGCAGTTCTTC.

The J gene is TRBJ1-6, the V gene TRBV6-1; D is possibly TRBD1 (5 bases). The CDR3 is 14 residues long. Germline CDR1 reads MNHNS; CDR2 reads SASEGT. V lost 2 bases and J 15 bases, leaving 17 bases between the germline ends. CDR3: CASSELGTFYLLHF. DNA for the CDR3: TGTGCCAGCAGTGAACTGGGGACTTTTTATCTCCTCCACTTT.

This chain links TRBV7-8 with TRBJ2-7; tentatively, D is TRBD1 (6 bases). Germline values: CDR1 SGHVS, CDR2 FQNEAQ. This CDR3 spans 15 amino acids. V lost 5 bases to trimming and J lost 0 bases, with 14 bases between them. CDR3 sequence (DNA): TGTGCCAGCAGCCCGGGGACATTTAGCTCCTACGAGCAGTACGTC. This codes for CASSPGTFSSYEQYV.

This chain links TRBV4-1 with TRBJ1-1; D possibly corresponds to TRBD1 (6 bases). V was cut by 0 bases and J by 0 bases, with 17 bases left in between. The CDR3 spans 18 residues. Looked up from germline, CDR1 is MGHRA and CDR2 is YSYEKL. This chain's CDR3 is CASSQDPYLTGMNTEAFF. The CDR3 region has the DNA TGCGCCAGCAGCCAAGATCCCTACTTGACAGGAATGAACACTGAAGCTTTCTTT.

This chain uses TRBV30 with TRBJ1-2; a weak D match, TRBD1 (5 bases). Germline V gene lookup returns CDR1 GTSNPN and CDR2 SVGIG (reference sequence). The CDR3 covers 11 residues. Trimming shortened V by 5 bases and J by 8 bases, and 12 bases separated the two germline ends. The CDR3 sequence: CAWGREGGYTF. DNA of the CDR3: TGTGCCTGGGGCAGGGAGGGCGGCTACACCTTC.

This clone appeared a single time. The chain combines TRBV28 with TRBJ1-3, with unresolved D. Germline CDR1 reads MDHEN; CDR2 reads SYDVKM. The CDR3 totals 12 residues. V dropped 7 bases and J dropped 8 bases, with 12 bases sitting between them. The CDR3 DNA sequence: TGTGCCAGCACCCCGAATGACCACACCATATATTTT. Residues: CASTPNDHTIYF.

This chain uses TRBV30 with TRBJ2-1, with 11 positions matching TRBD2. V dropped 3 bases and J dropped 2; count of bases not matched to a gene: 6. The germline CDR1 and CDR2 sequences are GTSNPN and SVGIG (reference sequence). The CDR3 length is 16 residues. The CDR3 protein is CAWRYPGLAAYNEQFF. CDR3 nucleotides: TGTGCCTGGAGGTACCCGGGACTAGCGGCCTACAATGAGCAGTTCTTC.

V gene TRBV5-5 combines with J gene TRBJ2-5, with unresolved D. Trimming removed 0 bases from V and 2 bases from J, with 11 bases in between. The CDR3 extends over 15 amino acids. CDR1 is SGHKS and CDR2 is YYEKEE in the germline V gene (reference sequence). The CDR3 region is CASSLASLEQETQYF. The CDR3 DNA reads as TGTGCCAGCAGCTTGGCATCCCTAGAACAAGAGACCCAGTACTTC.

The chain carries TRBV7-9 and TRBJ1-2, with D possibly TRBD1 on 5 matching bases. Looked up from germline, CDR1 is SEHNR and CDR2 is FQNEAQ (reference sequence). Trimming cost V 2 bases and J 4 bases, with 8 bases left between them. This CDR3 comprises 13 residues. CDR3 nucleotides: TGTGCCAGCAGCTTATCCCAGGGCTATGGCTACACCTTC. This gives the protein CASSLSQGYGYTF. Supplemented by reference TRBV7-9 and TRBJ1-2, the full variable domain reads DTGVSQNPRHKITKRGQNVTFRCDPISEHNRLYWYRQTLGQGPEFLTYFQNEAQLEKSRLLSDRFSAERPKGSFSTLEIQRTEQGDSAMYLCASSLSQGYGYTFGSGTRLTVV.

This clone came up once. V usage is TRBV4-1 and J usage is TRBJ2-3; 14 bases agree with TRBD2. The V gene end was trimmed by 6 bases and the J gene end by 1 base; junction bases not matched to a gene: 9. CDR3 size: 18 residues. CDR1 is MGHRA, CDR2 YSYEKL, per germline. CDR3 nucleotide sequence: TGCGCCAGCAGGCCGGGACTGGGACTAGCGGGGGGCACAGATACGCAGTATTTT. Translating it yields CASRPGLGLAGGTDTQYF.

The V gene is TRBV18, the J gene TRBJ2-1; a weak D match, TRBD2 (6 bases). V gave up 0 bases and J gave up 2 bases, with 11 bases separating them. The CDR3 extends over 16 amino acids. Germline-derived CDR1 and CDR2 are KGHSH and LQKENI. CDR3 protein: CASSPPEGGTYNEQFF. The CDR3 coding sequence is TGTGCCAGCTCACCACCAGAGGGAGGTACCTACAATGAGCAGTTCTTC.